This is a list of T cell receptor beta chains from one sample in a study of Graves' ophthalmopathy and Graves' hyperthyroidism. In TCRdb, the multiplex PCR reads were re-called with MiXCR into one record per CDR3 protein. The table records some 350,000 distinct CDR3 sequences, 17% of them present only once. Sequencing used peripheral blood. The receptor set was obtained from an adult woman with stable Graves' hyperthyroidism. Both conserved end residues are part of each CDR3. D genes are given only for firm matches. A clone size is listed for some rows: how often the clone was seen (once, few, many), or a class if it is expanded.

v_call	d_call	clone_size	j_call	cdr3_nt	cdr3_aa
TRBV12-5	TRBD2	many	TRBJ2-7	TGTGCTAGTGGTCCTTGGTTTCTAGGGACTAGCGGGATCGACTCCTACGAGCAGTACTTC	CASGPWFLGTSGIDSYEQYF
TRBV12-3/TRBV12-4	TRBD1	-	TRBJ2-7	TGTGCCAGCAGTCCCCGGACAGGGGCTAACGAGCAGTACTTC	CASSPRTGANEQYF
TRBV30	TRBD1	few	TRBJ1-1	TGTGCCTGGAGACCCGGGACAGGGCACACTGAAGCTTTCTTT	CAWRPGTGHTEAFF
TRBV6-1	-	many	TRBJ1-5	TGTGCCAGCAGTGAAGCCAGGTATGTTACGCAGCCCCAGCATTTT	CASSEARYVTQPQHF
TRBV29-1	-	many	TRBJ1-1	TGCAACGCCGTCGCGAGAGGGTACACTGAAGCTTTCTTT	CNAVARGYTEAFF
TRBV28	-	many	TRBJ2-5	TGTGCCAGCAGGGAGGTCGGGAGTGTAGAGACCCAGTACTTC	CASREVGSVETQYF
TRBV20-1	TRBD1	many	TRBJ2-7	TGCAGTGCTAGAGTTCTTGGGACAGGGAATTACGAGCAGTACTTC	CSARVLGTGNYEQYF
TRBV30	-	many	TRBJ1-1	TGTGCCTGGAGTGGGGGGCTAACAGGTAGATTGAACACTGAAGCTTTCTTT	CAWSGGLTGRLNTEAFF
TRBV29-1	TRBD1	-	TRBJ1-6	TGCAGCGTCCAGGGGGAGGGTTCACCCCTCCACTTT	CSVQGEGSPLHF
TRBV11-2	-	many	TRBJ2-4	TGTGCCAGCAGCCGTGGAGGTTGGGGCCTAGCCAAAAACATTCAGTACTTC	CASSRGGWGLAKNIQYF
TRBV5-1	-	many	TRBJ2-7	TGCGCCAGCAGCTCGGCTAGGGACTACGAGCAGTACTTC	CASSSARDYEQYF
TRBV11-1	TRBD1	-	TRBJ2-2	TGTGCCAGCAGCTTGCTGGACAGGGGGCTAACCGGGGAGCTGTTTTTT	CASSLLDRGLTGELFF
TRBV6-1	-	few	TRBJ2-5	TGTGCCAGCAGCCCCGTAGAGACCCAGTACTTC	CASSPVETQYF
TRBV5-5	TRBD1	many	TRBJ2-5	TGTGCCAGCAGCGTAGGGACAGAAGGAGAGACCCAGTACTTC	CASSVGTEGETQYF
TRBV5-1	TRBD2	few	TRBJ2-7	TGCGCCAGCAGCTTGGCGGGACTAGCGGGAGTGGGATACGAGCAGTACTTC	CASSLAGLAGVGYEQYF
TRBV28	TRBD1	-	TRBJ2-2	TGTGCCAGCAGTTTATTAACAGGGGAAGGCACCGGGGAGCTGGGTTTT	CASSLLTGEGTGELGF
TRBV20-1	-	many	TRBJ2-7	TGCAGTGCTATAGGGGGGTTAGGCTCCTACGAGCAGTACTTC	CSAIGGLGSYEQYF
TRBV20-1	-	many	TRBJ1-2	TGCAGTGCTATGACTACGGGCTATGGCTACACCTTC	CSAMTTGYGYTF
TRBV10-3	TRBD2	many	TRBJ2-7	TGTGCCATCAGTGAGTCGAGGGGGCTAGCGGGAGTAGGAGAGCAGTACTTC	CAISESRGLAGVGEQYF
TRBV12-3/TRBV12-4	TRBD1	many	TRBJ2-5	TGTGCCAGCAGGAAACAGGGGTCGAGGGCAGAGACCCAGTACTTC	CASRKQGSRAETQYF
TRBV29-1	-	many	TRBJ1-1	TGCAGCGTTGAAGATTACAGCCTGAACACTGAAGCTTTCTTT	CSVEDYSLNTEAFF
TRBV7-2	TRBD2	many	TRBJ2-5	TGTGCCAGCAGCTTAGGTGGCGGGAGGGCCAAGACCCAGTACTTC	CASSLGGGRAKTQYF
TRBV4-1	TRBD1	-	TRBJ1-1	TGCGCCAGCAGACCCAGGGGGCGAGGAACTGAAGCTTTCTTT	CASRPRGRGTEAFF
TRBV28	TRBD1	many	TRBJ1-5	TGTGCCATCCAGGAGGGCCTCGGGACAGGGGACCATCAGCCCCAGCATTTT	CAIQEGLGTGDHQPQHF
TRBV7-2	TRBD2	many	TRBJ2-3	TGTGCCAGCAGCTCGAGGACTAGCGGACACACAGATACGCAGTATTTT	CASSSRTSGHTDTQYF
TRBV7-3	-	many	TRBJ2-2	TGTGCCAGCAGCTTAATACCAGCCTCGAACACCGGGGAGCTGTTTTTT	CASSLIPASNTGELFF
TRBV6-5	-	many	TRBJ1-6	TGTGCCAGCAGGAGGAGCTCCTATAATTCACCCCTCCACTTT	CASRRSSYNSPLHF
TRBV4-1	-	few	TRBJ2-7	TGCGCCAGCAGCCACCCAAGCGTTTACGAGCAGTACTTC	CASSHPSVYEQYF
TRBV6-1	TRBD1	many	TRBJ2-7	TGTGCCAGCAGGAAAGGACAGGGAGGTCGCGAGCAGTACTTC	CASRKGQGGREQYF
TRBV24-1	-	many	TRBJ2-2	TGTGCCGCCCAGGGGGGCTCAGCCGGGGAGCTGTTTTTT	CAAQGGSAGELFF
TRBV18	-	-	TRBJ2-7	TGTGCCAGCTCACCGATTACAGGTAACGAGCAGTACTTC	CASSPITGNEQYF
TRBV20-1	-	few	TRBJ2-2	TGCAGTGCTAGATTCCCGGGGATTACCGGGGAGCTGTTTTTT	CSARFPGITGELFF
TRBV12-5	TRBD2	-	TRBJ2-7	TGTGCTAGTGGTTTGTCATCGGGGTGGGGACTAGCCGCGTCCCACGAGCAGTACTTC	CASGLSSGWGLAASHEQYF
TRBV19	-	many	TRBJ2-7	TGTGCCAGTACCCCAACGGTCAGCACCTACGAGCAGTACTTC	CASTPTVSTYEQYF
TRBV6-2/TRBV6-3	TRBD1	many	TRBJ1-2	TGTGCCAGCAGACCGCAATCGGGGACAGCTAACTATGGCTACACCTTC	CASRPQSGTANYGYTF
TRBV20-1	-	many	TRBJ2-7	TGCAGTGCTAGACCAAGGGACCGCGCCTACGAGCAGTACTTC	CSARPRDRAYEQYF
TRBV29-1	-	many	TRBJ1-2	TGCAGCGTTGAAAAGTGGGGGTTAGGGGGCTACACCTTC	CSVEKWGLGGYTF